Each of the 31 T cell receptor beta chains below was sequenced from the same sample in a study of blood T cells in healthy people across ages. Next came a second PCR, run for 7 to 11 cycles, which used a sample-barcoded 5' primer along with a J-beta primer mix. TCRdb reprocessed the 5' RACE reads via MiXCR and lists one record per CDR3 protein. The data contain around 500,000 distinct CDR3 sequences, 27% of them seen just once; the ten biggest clones take up approximately 3.7%. This same sample was also taken into another study, of T cells of mothers and their children.

Specimen: blood. Receptor source: a boy between 2 and 15 years old in good health.

This clonotype has a handful of counts. V and J are TRBV19 and TRBJ1-2, with unresolved D. CDR1 and CDR2 (germline): LNHDA, SQIVND (reference sequence). CDR3 size: 11 residues. V dropped 6 bases and J dropped 10 bases, with 12 bases sitting between them. The CDR3 nucleotides read TGTGCCAGTAGCATCTACGGGAACTACACCTTC. This translates into CASSIYGNYTF.

This clonotype has ten or more counts. This rearrangement joins TRBV4-1 to TRBJ2-7; 11 bases align to TRBD2. V was pared by 1 base and J by 4 bases, with 0 bases of the junction left unmatched. Germline assignment: CDR1 MGHRA and CDR2 YSYEKL. CDR3 length: 14 amino acids. The CDR3 nucleotides read TGCGCCAGCAGCCAAGGGACTAGCGGGTACGAGCAGTACTTC. Its translation is CASSQGTSGYEQYF.

The rearrangement links TRBV7-2 to TRBJ2-6; D gene unclear. V was clipped by 2 bases and J by 0 bases, with 17 bases between them. The germline V gene encodes CDR1 SGHTA and CDR2 FQGNSA. This CDR3 has 19 amino acids. CDR3 in amino acids: CASSLNSASRISGANVLTF. The CDR3 nucleotides are TGTGCCAGCAGCTTAAACTCGGCCTCAAGGATCTCTGGGGCCAACGTCCTGACTTTC.

This clonotype has more than one count but fewer than ten. The rearrangement links TRBV25-1 to TRBJ1-4, with D possibly TRBD1 on 6 matching bases. The germline V gene has CDR1 MGHDK and CDR2 SYGVNS. V was clipped by 3 bases and J by 5 bases, with 16 bases between them. The CDR3 runs 16 residues. CDR3 loop: CASSEPPTGENEKLFF. The DNA of the CDR3 is TGTGCCAGCAGTGAGCCACCGACAGGAGAAAATGAAAAACTGTTTTTT.

This clonotype was recorded a few times. In DNA, the CDR3 is TGCGCCAGCAGCTTGCAGTCCGGGACGGGGTATGAGACCCAGTACTTC. It yields the protein CASSLQSGTGYETQYF. The chain employs TRBV5-1 and TRBJ2-5; D possibly matches TRBD1 or TRBD2 (5 bases each). The CDR3 consists of 16 residues. Between the trimmed V and J ends, which lost 1 base and 5 bases, there was a span of 18 bases. The germline CDR1 and CDR2 sequences are SGHRS and YFSETQ.

This chain links TRBV3-1 with TRBJ1-2; D uncertain. The V end was cut by 4 bases, the J end by 4 bases, with 4 bases between. CDR3 length equals 11 residues. Germline lookup yields CDR1 LGHDT and CDR2 YNNKEL (reference sequence). The DNA of the CDR3 is TGTGCCAGCAGCCGTTTCTATGGCTACACCTTC. Its translation: CASSRFYGYTF.

The V and J genes are TRBV20-1 and TRBJ1-1; possibly TRBD1 for D (5 bases). Deletions cut 5 bases from V and 4 bases from J, with 20 bases between. The CDR3 sequence is 15 residues long. CDR1 is DFQATT, CDR2 SNEGSKA, per germline (reference sequence). CDR3 DNA sequence: TGCAGTGCTTCGCCGGGACTAGCCCGGACCACTGAAGCTTTCTTT. Protein product: CSASPGLARTTEAFF.

This clonotype was observed a few times. J is TRBJ2-5 and V is TRBV3-1, with D perhaps being TRBD1 or TRBD2 (5 bases each). The CDR3 is 15 amino acids. Trimming removed 1 base from V and 0 bases from J, with 9 bases in between. CDR1 is LGHDT, CDR2 YNNKEL, per germline (reference sequence). The CDR3: CASSQAGPYQETQYF. The CDR3 DNA sequence: TGTGCCAGCAGCCAAGCGGGACCGTACCAAGAGACCCAGTACTTC.

The J gene is TRBJ2-1, the V gene TRBV12-3 or TRBV12-4, with D perhaps matching TRBD1 (5 bases). V was clipped by 4 bases and J by 9 bases, with 19 bases between them. The CDR3 extends over 15 amino acids. The CDR3 protein is CASSSEGSPQGEQFF. The DNA of the CDR3 is TGTGCCAGCAGTTCTGAAGGCTCGCCGCAGGGTGAGCAGTTCTTC.

This chain links TRBV2 with TRBJ2-5, with D possibly TRBD2 on 5 matching bases. Germline V gene data show CDR1 as SNHLY and CDR2 as FYNNEI. There are 14 residues in the CDR3. Deletions cut 8 bases from V and 2 bases from J, with 15 bases between. In nucleotides, the CDR3 is TGTGCCAGCGGCATTTTGAGGGATCAAGAGACCCAGTACTTC. Amino acid sequence: CASGILRDQETQYF. The variable domain in full, with the rest retrieved from reference TRBV2 and TRBJ2-5, is EPEVTQTPSHQVTQMGQEVILRCVPISNHLYFYWYRQILGQKVEFLVSFYNNEISEKSEIFDDQFSVERPDGSNFTLKIRSTKLEDSAMYFCASGILRDQETQYFGPGTRLLVL.

This clonotype showed up just a few times. The genes are TRBV6-6 and TRBJ2-1; D call uncertain. Germline CDR1 and CDR2: MNHNY and SVGAGI (reference sequence). The CDR3 contains 16 residues. V was shortened by 0 bases and J by 8 bases, with 17 bases between the two germline ends. CDR3 bases: TGTGCCAGCAGTTACTCGAAGGTGATCCTCAACCATGAGCAGTTCTTC. Translating it yields CASSYSKVILNHEQFF.

J is TRBJ2-7 and V is TRBV20-1; 8 nucleotides match TRBD2. This CDR3 comprises 15 residues. V shed 3 bases and J 6 bases; nucleotides not matched to a gene: 13. Germline V gives CDR1 DFQATT, CDR2 SNEGSKA (reference sequence). The CDR3 nucleotides are TGCAGTGCTAGGAACCCGGGACTAGGGTCCCCCGAGCAGTACTTC. Protein: CSARNPGLGSPEQYF.

The J gene is TRBJ2-1, the V gene TRBV5-1; no firm D call. This CDR3 is built from 12 residues. CDR1 and CDR2 (germline): SGHRS, YFSETQ. The germline V and J ends were trimmed by 3 bases and 7 bases, with 8 bases remaining between them. The chain's CDR3 is CASSSVFNEQFF. The CDR3 region has the DNA TGCGCCAGCAGCTCGGTCTTTAATGAGCAGTTCTTC.

The V and J genes are TRBV12-3 or TRBV12-4 and TRBJ1-4; D may be TRBD1 (5 bases). The CDR3 contains 14 residues. The germline V and J ends were trimmed by 5 bases and 8 bases, with 15 bases remaining between them. The chain's CDR3 is CASSLWGLGEKLFF. The DNA for the CDR3 is TGTGCCAGCAGTCTGTGGGGACTGGGGGAAAAACTGTTTTTT.

This clonotype was seen a few times. The rearrangement links TRBV6-5 to TRBJ2-7; tentatively, D is TRBD1 (6 bases). Germline V gene sequence: CDR1 MNHEY, CDR2 SVGAGI. Trimming removed 3 bases at V and 4 bases at J, with 13 bases between. The CDR3 sequence is 14 residues long. CDR3 DNA: TGTGCCAGCAGTTATCAAGGGGGAATTTACGAGCAGTACTTC. This sequence encodes CASSYQGGIYEQYF.

The chain employs TRBV11-2 and TRBJ2-7; no firm D call. The J call is in doubt because the DNA end fits TRBJ2-1 better. CDR1 is SGHAT, CDR2 FQNNGV, per germline. CDR3 length: 14 residues. The CDR3 region is CASSLSLGLNEQFF. CDR3 nucleotide sequence: TGTGCCAGCAGCCTTTCTCTGGGTTTGAATGAGCAGTTCTTC.

V gene TRBV5-1 combines with J gene TRBJ1-4; tentatively, D is TRBD1 (6 bases). CDR3 length equals 14 residues. Germline V gives CDR1 SGHRS, CDR2 YFSETQ. V shed 3 bases and J shed 13 bases, with 19 bases lying between them. The DNA of the CDR3 is TGCGCCAGCAGCTCCCAAACCACAGGGTTAGGACTGTTTTTT. Translated, it gives CASSSQTTGLGLFF.

Turning to this clonotype: One junction end does not reproduce the germline sequence, and a read error may be involved. The rearrangement uses TRBV24-1 and TRBJ1-2; maybe TRBD1 (5 bases). The germline V gene encodes CDR1 KGHDR and CDR2 SFDVKD. The CDR3 runs to 15 residues. CDR3 DNA sequence: TGTGCCACCAGTGACCTCCCGGAGGGGAACTACGGCTACACCTTC. Translating it yields CATSDLPEGNYGYTF.

This clonotype was counted at least ten times. The CDR3 nucleotides read TGCAGTCGCGGGCTCCCTTGGAAGCCTTTCCTCATGAACACTGAAGCTTTCTTT. Its translation: CSRGLPWKPFLMNTEAFF. The chain links TRBV20-1 to TRBJ1-1, with D unresolved. This CDR3 comprises 18 residues. V gave up 8 bases and J gave up 0 bases, with 28 bases separating them. Germline V gene sequence: CDR1 DFQATT, CDR2 SNEGSKA (reference sequence).

V usage is TRBV7-9 and J usage is TRBJ2-3; D possibly matches TRBD1 or TRBD2 (5 bases each). The CDR3 is 16 residues long. The V gene lost 6 bases and the J gene lost 4 bases, with 20 bases spanning the gap. In germline, CDR1 is SEHNR, CDR2 FQNEAQ (reference sequence). CDR3 sequence: CASRVWDHPSADTQYF. CDR3 in DNA: TGTGCCAGCAGAGTCTGGGACCACCCCAGCGCAGATACGCAGTATTTT.

The chain couples TRBV13 to TRBJ1-2; 8 bases map to TRBD1. CDR1 is PRHDT and CDR2 is FYEKMQ in the germline V gene (reference sequence). V shed 4 bases and J 13 bases; nucleotides not matched to a gene: 17. This CDR3 comprises 15 residues. The CDR3 nucleotides read TGTGCCAGCAGCTGGACAGGGCCATCCCCTCCTTCGGGCACCTTC. Its protein product is CASSWTGPSPPSGTF.

The rearrangement uses TRBV3-1 and TRBJ2-5; TRBD1 might be the D (6 bases). The CDR3 covers 17 residues. V gave up 3 bases and J gave up 2 bases, with 19 bases separating them. Germline loops: CDR1 LGHDT, CDR2 YNNKEL (reference sequence). In nucleotides, the CDR3 is TGTGCCAGCAGCCATGCATCCCCGGGACAAGAGCAAGAGACCCAGTACTTC. This sequence encodes CASSHASPGQEQETQYF.

The CDR3 DNA reads TGCAGCGTTGAGGGGGGAGGGCTCTACAATGAGCAGTTCTTC. Translating it yields CSVEGGGLYNEQFF. This rearrangement joins TRBV29-1 to TRBJ2-1; TRBD2 matches at 7 bases. The V gene end was trimmed by 3 bases and the J gene end by 3 bases; junction bases not matched to a gene: 5. This CDR3 spans 14 amino acids. The germline V gene has CDR1 SQVTM and CDR2 ANQGSEA.

The gene calls are TRBV5-1 and TRBJ2-7, with D possibly being TRBD1 (6 bases). Between the trimmed V and J ends, which lost 4 bases and 2 bases, there was a span of 16 bases. CDR1 SGHRS and CDR2 YFSETQ come from the germline V gene. The CDR3 is made up of 15 amino acids. The CDR3 sequence is CASSVAGTTTYEQYF. CDR3 coding DNA: TGCGCCAGCAGCGTAGCCGGGACAACAACCTACGAGCAGTACTTC.

V usage is TRBV6-2 or TRBV6-3 and J usage is TRBJ2-7; possible D gene TRBD2, 5 bases. CDR3 length: 16 amino acids. CDR1 is MNHEY, CDR2 SVGEGT, per germline. The V and J ends lost 2 bases and 2 bases respectively, with 16 bases between them. In DNA form, the CDR3 reads TGTGCCAGCAGTTACCCCCTCGCGGGTGCGACCTACGAGCAGTACTTC. Translation gives CASSYPLAGATYEQYF.

J is TRBJ1-1 and V is TRBV7-8; 10 bases are a match to TRBD1. This CDR3 has 17 amino acids. J lost 3 bases, V lost 5 bases, and 12 bases had no gene match. In germline, CDR1 is SGHVS, CDR2 FQNEAQ. The CDR3 is CASSPRQGAMVDTEAFF. For the CDR3, the DNA is TGTGCCAGCAGCCCCCGACAGGGGGCGATGGTAGACACTGAAGCTTTCTTT. Variable domain in full (rest from reference TRBV7-8 and TRBJ1-1): GAGVSQSPRYKVAKRGQDVALRCDPISGHVSLFWYQQALGQGPEFLTYFQNEAQLDKSGLPSDRFFAERPEGSVSTLKIQRTQQEDSAVYLCASSPRQGAMVDTEAFFGQGTRLTVV.

In its sample, this clonotype was seen a few times. The chain links TRBV2 to TRBJ2-5, with 7 bases identical to TRBD1. The DNA end is more similar to TRBJ2-7, so the J call may be wrong. Per the germline V gene, CDR1 is SNHLY and CDR2 is FYNNEI. The CDR3 runs 13 residues. For the CDR3, the DNA is TGTGCCAGCAGTGGGGACAGCCCCTACGAGCAGTACTTC. It yields the protein CASSGDSPYEQYF.

The CDR3 DNA is TGTGCCAGCAGCGCCTCTAGCGGGCTGAATGAGCAGTTCTTC. Translating gives CASSASSGLNEQFF. This rearrangement joins TRBV7-2 to TRBJ2-5; 8 bases are a match to TRBD2. The J call is doubtful: the DNA matches TRBJ2-1 better. Germline V CDR1 and CDR2: SGHTA, FQGNSA. CDR3 size: 14 residues.

In this sample, this clonotype turned up many times. The chain employs TRBV7-9 and TRBJ2-7, with 8 positions matching TRBD2. The CDR3 spans 13 residues. Per germline, CDR1 SEHNR and CDR2 FQNEAQ (reference sequence). J gave up 6 bases and V 1 base, and 2 bases lay outside the gene matches. CDR3 nucleotides: TGTGCCAGCAGCTTAGGCGGGGGGACCGAGCAGTACTTC. It encodes CASSLGGGTEQYF.

V is TRBV6-2 or TRBV6-3 and J is TRBJ2-5, with TRBD1 identical over 9 bases. The germline V gene encodes CDR1 MNHEY and CDR2 SVGEGT. V shed 6 bases, J shed 5 bases, and the junction held 10 bases outside the gene matches. This CDR3 is 15 amino acids long. The CDR3 DNA reads TGTGCCAGCAGCCTGGGACAGGGTGTTCGGGAGACCCAGTACTTC. Translation gives CASSLGQGVRETQYF.

CDR3 sequence reads: CASSQDQGNEKLFF. Here the CDR3 DNA reads TGTGCCAGCAGCCAAGATCAGGGGAATGAAAAACTGTTTTTT. This chain links TRBV4-2 with TRBJ1-4, with D possibly TRBD1 on 6 matching bases. CDR1 and CDR2 (germline): LGHNA, YNFKEQ. V was trimmed by 0 bases and J by 5 bases, leaving 7 bases between them. The length of the CDR3 is 14 residues.